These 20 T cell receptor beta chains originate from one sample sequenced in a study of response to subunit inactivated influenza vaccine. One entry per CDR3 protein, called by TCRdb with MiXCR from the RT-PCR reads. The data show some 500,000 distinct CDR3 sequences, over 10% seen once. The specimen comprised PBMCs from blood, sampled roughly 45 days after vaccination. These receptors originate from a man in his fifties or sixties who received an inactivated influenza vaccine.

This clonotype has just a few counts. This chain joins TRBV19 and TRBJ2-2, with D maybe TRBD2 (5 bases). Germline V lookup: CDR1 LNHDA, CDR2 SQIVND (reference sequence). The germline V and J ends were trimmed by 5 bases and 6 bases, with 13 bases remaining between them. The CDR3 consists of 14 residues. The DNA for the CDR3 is TGTGCCAGTAGTTCCGGGATAGGCCCCGGGGAGCTGTTTTTT. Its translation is CASSSGIGPGELFF.

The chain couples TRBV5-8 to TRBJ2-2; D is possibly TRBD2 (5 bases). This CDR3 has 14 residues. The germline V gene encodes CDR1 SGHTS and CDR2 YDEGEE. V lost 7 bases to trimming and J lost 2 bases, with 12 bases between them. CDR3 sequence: CASQRPINTGELFF. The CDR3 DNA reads TGTGCCAGCCAGCGGCCCATTAACACCGGGGAGCTGTTTTTT.

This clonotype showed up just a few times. The CDR3 DNA follows: TGTGCCAGCAGCGCGACCCACCGACTAGCGTGGGAGACCCAGTACTTC. Protein sequence: CASSATHRLAWETQYF. V is TRBV5-8 and J is TRBJ2-5, with 8 bases identical to TRBD2. Per the germline V gene, CDR1 is SGHTS and CDR2 is YDEGEE. V was clipped by 4 bases and J by 5 bases; unmatched bases: 13. The CDR3 contains 16 residues.

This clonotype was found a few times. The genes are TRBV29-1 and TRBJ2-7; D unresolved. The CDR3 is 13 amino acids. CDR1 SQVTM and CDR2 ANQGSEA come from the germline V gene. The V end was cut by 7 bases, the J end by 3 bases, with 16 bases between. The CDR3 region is CSGIVDTNYEQYF. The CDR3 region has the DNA TGCAGCGGGATTGTTGACACAAACTACGAGCAGTACTTC.

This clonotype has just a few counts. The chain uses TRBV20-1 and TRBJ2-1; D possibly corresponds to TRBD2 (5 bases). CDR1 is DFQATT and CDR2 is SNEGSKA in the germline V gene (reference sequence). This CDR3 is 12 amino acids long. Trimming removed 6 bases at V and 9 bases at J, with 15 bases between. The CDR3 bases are TGCAGTGCCCAGCGGAGTCCCGGTGAGCAGTTCTTC. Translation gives CSAQRSPGEQFF.

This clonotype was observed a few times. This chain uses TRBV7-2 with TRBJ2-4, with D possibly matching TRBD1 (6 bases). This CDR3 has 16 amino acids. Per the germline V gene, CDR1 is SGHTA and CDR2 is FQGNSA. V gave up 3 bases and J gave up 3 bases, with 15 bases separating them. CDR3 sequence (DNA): TGTGCCAGCAGCTTGGCGGCAGGGGTTGACAAAAACATTCAGTACTTC. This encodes CASSLAAGVDKNIQYF.

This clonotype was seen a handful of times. CDR3 residues: CASSPPFGGTEAFF. CDR3 nucleotide sequence: TGTGCCAGCTCACCACCGTTTGGGGGTACTGAAGCTTTCTTT. J is TRBJ1-1 and V is TRBV18; a weak D match, TRBD1 (5 bases). This CDR3 contains 14 residues. The germline V and J ends were trimmed by 0 bases and 5 bases, with 10 bases remaining between them. Per germline, CDR1 KGHSH and CDR2 LQKENI.

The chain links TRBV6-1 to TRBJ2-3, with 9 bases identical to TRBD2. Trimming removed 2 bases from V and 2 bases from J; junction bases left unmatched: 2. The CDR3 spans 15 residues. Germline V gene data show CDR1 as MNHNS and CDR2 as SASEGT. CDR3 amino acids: CASSERGGDTDTQYF. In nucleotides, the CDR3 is TGTGCCAGCAGTGAACGCGGGGGGGACACAGATACGCAGTATTTT.

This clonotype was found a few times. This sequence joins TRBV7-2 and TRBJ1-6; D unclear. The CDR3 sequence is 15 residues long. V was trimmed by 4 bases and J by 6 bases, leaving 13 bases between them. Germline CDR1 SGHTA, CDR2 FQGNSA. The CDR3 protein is CASSWDGMFNSPLHF. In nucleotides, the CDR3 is TGTGCCAGCAGCTGGGATGGGATGTTTAATTCACCCCTCCACTTT.

Written as DNA, the CDR3 is TGTGCCAGCAGTTTCGGGGTGGGAGGGTCCTACAATGAGCAGTTCTTC. It yields the protein CASSFGVGGSYNEQFF. The rearrangement uses TRBV28 and TRBJ2-1, with 7 bases that match TRBD2. The CDR3 loop spans 16 amino acids. With V trimmed by 3 bases and J by 1 base, 6 bases remained unmatched. Germline assignment: CDR1 MDHEN and CDR2 SYDVKM. Using reference TRBV28 and TRBJ2-1 for the parts outside the CDR3, the full variable domain is DVKVTQSSRYLVKRTGEKVFLECVQDMDHENMFWYRQDPGLGLRLIYFSYDVKMKEKGDIPEGYSVSREKKERFSLILESASTNQTSMYLCASSFGVGGSYNEQFFGPGTRLTVL.

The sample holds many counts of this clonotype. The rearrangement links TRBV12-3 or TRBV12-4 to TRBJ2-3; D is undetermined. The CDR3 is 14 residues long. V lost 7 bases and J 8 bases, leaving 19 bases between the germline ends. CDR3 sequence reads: CASIVSSSSATQYF. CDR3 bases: TGTGCCAGCATAGTAAGCTCCTCGTCAGCTACGCAGTATTTT.

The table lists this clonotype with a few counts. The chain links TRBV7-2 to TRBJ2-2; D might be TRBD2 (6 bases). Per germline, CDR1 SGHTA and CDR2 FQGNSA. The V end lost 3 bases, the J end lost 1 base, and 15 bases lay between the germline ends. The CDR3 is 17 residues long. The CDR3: CASSFTTGTVNTGELFF. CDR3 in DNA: TGTGCCAGCAGCTTCACAACCGGGACTGTGAACACCGGGGAGCTGTTTTTT.

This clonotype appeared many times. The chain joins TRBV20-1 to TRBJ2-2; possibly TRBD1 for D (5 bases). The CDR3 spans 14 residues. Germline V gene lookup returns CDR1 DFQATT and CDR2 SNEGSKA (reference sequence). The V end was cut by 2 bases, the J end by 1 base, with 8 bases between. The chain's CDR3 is CSARQGGNTGELFF. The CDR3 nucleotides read TGCAGTGCTAGACAGGGCGGGAACACCGGGGAGCTGTTTTTT.

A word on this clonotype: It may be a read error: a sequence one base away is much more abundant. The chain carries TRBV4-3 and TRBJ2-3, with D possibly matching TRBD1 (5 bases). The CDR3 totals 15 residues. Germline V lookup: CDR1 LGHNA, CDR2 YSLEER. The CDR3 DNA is TGCGTCAGCAGCCAAGAGGCAGGGTGGACAGATACGCAGTATTTT. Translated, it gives CVSSQEAGWTDTQYF.

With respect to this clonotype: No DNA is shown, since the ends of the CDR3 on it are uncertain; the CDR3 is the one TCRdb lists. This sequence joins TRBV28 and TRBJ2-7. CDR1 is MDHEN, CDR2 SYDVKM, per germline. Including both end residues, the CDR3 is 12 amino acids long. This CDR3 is CASSFLEIEQYF.

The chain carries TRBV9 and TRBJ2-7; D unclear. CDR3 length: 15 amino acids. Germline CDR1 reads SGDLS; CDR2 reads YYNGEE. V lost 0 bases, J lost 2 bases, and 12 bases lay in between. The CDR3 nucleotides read TGTGCCAGCAGCGTAGGTTTGGACGCAACCTACGAGCAGTACTTC. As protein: CASSVGLDATYEQYF.

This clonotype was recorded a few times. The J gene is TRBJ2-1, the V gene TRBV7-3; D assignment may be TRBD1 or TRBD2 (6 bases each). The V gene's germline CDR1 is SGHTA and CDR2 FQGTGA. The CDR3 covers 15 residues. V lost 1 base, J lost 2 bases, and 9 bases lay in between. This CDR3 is CASSLMGGPYNEQFF. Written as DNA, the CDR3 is TGTGCCAGCAGCTTAATGGGGGGCCCCTACAATGAGCAGTTCTTC.

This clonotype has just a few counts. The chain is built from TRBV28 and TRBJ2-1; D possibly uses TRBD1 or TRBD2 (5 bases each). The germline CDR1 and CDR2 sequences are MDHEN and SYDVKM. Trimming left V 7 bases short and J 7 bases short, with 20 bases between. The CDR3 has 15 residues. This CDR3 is CASMGVGALGNEQFF. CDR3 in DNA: TGTGCCAGCATGGGGGTGGGAGCCCTTGGGAATGAGCAGTTCTTC.

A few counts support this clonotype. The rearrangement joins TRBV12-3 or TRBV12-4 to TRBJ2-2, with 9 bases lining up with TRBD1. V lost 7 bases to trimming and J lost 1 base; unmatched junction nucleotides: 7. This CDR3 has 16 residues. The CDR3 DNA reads TGTGCCAGCACTACTGGACAGGGGAGGAACACCGGGGAGCTGTTTTTT. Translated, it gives CASTTGQGRNTGELFF.

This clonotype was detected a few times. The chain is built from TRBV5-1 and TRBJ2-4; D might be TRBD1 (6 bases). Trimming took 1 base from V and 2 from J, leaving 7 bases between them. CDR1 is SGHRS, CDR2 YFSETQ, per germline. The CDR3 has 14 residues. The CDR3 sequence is CASSLTGSKNIQYF. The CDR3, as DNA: TGCGCCAGCAGCTTGACAGGGTCCAAAAACATTCAGTACTTC. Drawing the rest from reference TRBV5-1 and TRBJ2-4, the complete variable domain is KAGVTQTPRYLIKTRGQQVTLSCSPISGHRSVSWYQQTPGQGLQFLFEYFSETQRNKGNFPGRFSGRQFSNSRSEMNVSTLELGDSALYLCASSLTGSKNIQYFGAGTRLSVL.